The TCR beta chain under discussion was sequenced for a study of T cells in Graves' hyperthyroidism and ophthalmopathy. The germline gives CDR1 SGHRS, CDR2 YFSETQ. Trimming at V came to 4 bases and at J to 5 bases, leaving 10 bases not matched to a gene. The CDR3 length is 17 residues. RNA transcripts were the template for amplifying TCR beta CDR3 regions. Primed by the HTBI set, a first-round RT-PCR was run on the TCR CDR3. MiXCR was run by TCRdb on the multiplex PCR reads, yielding one entry per CDR3 protein. The sample has 250,000 to 300,000 distinct CDR3 sequences, about 15% seen once. This clonotype was recorded many times.

The sample taken for sequencing was blood. The sequence came from a woman aged 45-65 years with Graves' hyperthyroidism that later progressed to Graves' ophthalmopathy. The V and J genes are TRBV5-1 and TRBJ2-3; 13 bases map to TRBD2. CDR3 bases: TGCGCCAGCAGCGGCGGACTAGCGGGAGCTGGTGGAGATACGCAGTATTTT. Translating gives CASSGGLAGAGGDTQYF.